The 3 T cell receptor beta chains in this list originate from one sample, sequenced in a study of shared clonotypes between healthy human individuals. Generated by immunoSEQ multiplex PCR, the TCRdb table keeps only in-frame clones and is missing some. The sample yields about 1 million clones, around 76% seen once. Input material: memory CD4+ T cells sorted from blood. Subset denoted: CD45RA-negative fraction. The receptors were sampled from a man aged 18 to 29 in good health.

The genes are TRBV19 and TRBJ1-6; tentative D call: TRBD1 (6 bases). The V end was cut by 3 bases, the J end by 4 bases, with 16 bases between. CDR1 is LNHDA, CDR2 SQIVND, per germline (reference sequence). This CDR3 contains 17 residues. CDR3: CASSISYREGYNSPLHF. The CDR3 DNA reads as TGTGCCAGTAGTATTTCCTACAGGGAAGGGTATAATTCACCCCTCCACTTT.

The rearrangement links TRBV5-4 to TRBJ2-1, with D tentatively TRBD2 (6 bases). Trimming took off 0 bases at V and 7 bases at J, with 11 bases between the two ends. CDR1 is SGHNT, CDR2 YYREEE, per germline (reference sequence). The CDR3 runs to 14 residues. The CDR3 loop is CASSLVGEENEQFF. CDR3 coding DNA: TGTGCCAGCAGCTTGGTTGGGGAGGAGAATGAGCAGTTCTTC.

The rearrangement uses TRBV4-2 and TRBJ2-3, with 7 nucleotides matching TRBD1. This CDR3 region has 15 residues. Losses at the gene ends were 4 bases for V and 1 base for J; bases not matched to a gene: 5. Germline lookup yields CDR1 LGHNA and CDR2 YNFKEQ. The CDR3 coding sequence is TGTGCCAGCAGCCCAGGAACAGGGGGCACAGATACGCAGTATTTT. Amino acids: CASSPGTGGTDTQYF.